The 14 T cell receptor beta chains below were found in one sample sequenced in a study of memory CD4+ T cells and cytomegalovirus serostatus. The sort gate was single viable CD3+CD4+CD8-CD45RO+ cells for memory CD4+ T cells. Using immunoSEQ multiplex PCR, the repertoire was profiled, and TCRdb retains in-frame clones only, with some absent. The data contain about 50,000 clones, 82% of them singletons. The sample taken for sequencing was memory CD4+ T cells from blood. All receptors derive from an adult in good health and CMV-seronegative.

The chain links TRBV6-5 to TRBJ1-6; tentatively, D is TRBD1 (5 bases). Germline V lookup: CDR1 MNHEY, CDR2 SVGAGI. Deletions cut 0 bases from V and 7 bases from J, with 13 bases between. The CDR3 is made up of 16 amino acids. CDR3 in amino acids: CASSYSLSQANSPLHF. Here the CDR3 DNA reads TGTGCCAGCAGTTACTCGTTATCACAGGCGAATTCACCCCTCCACTTT.

CDR3 loop: CASSYPGSDTQYF. CDR3 nucleotide sequence: TGCGCCAGCAGCTATCCGGGGTCAGATACGCAGTATTTT. The genes are TRBV5-1 and TRBJ2-3, with a weak D call TRBD2 (5 bases). The CDR3 is 13 residues long. Germline CDR1 is SGHRS and CDR2 is YFSETQ. With 3 bases removed from V and 4 bases from J, the gap between germline ends came to 9 bases. Using reference TRBV5-1 and TRBJ2-3 for the parts outside the CDR3, the full variable domain is KAGVTQTPRYLIKTRGQQVTLSCSPISGHRSVSWYQQTPGQGLQFLFEYFSETQRNKGNFPGRFSGRQFSNSRSEMNVSTLELGDSALYLCASSYPGSDTQYFGPGTRLTVL.

The chain uses TRBV30 and TRBJ2-5; 9 positions match TRBD2. V lost 5 bases to trimming and J lost 4 bases; unmatched junction nucleotides: 2. The CDR3 spans 12 residues. Germline-derived CDR1 and CDR2 are GTSNPN and SVGIG (reference sequence). Written as DNA, the CDR3 is TGTGCCTGGCTAGCGGGGAGAGAGACCCAGTACTTC. Amino acid sequence: CAWLAGRETQYF.

This chain uses TRBV7-9 with TRBJ2-5; D is possibly TRBD1 or TRBD2 (5 bases each). Germline CDR1 reads SEHNR; CDR2 reads FQNEAQ (reference sequence). The V end lost 2 bases, the J end lost 13 bases, and 17 bases lay between the germline ends. CDR3 length: 13 residues. The CDR3 protein is CASSLSRDPAWYF. The CDR3 nucleotides read TGTGCCAGCAGCTTAAGTAGGGACCCGGCCTGGTACTTC. The variable domain in full, with the rest retrieved from reference TRBV7-9 and TRBJ2-5, is DTGVSQNPRHKITKRGQNVTFRCDPISEHNRLYWYRQTLGQGPEFLTYFQNEAQLEKSRLLSDRFSAERPKGSFSTLEIQRTEQGDSAMYLCASSLSRDPAWYFGPGTRLLVL.

Only a few counts were recorded for this clone. The chain employs TRBV5-4 and TRBJ1-2; 9 positions match TRBD1. V lost 4 bases and J lost 5; bases outside the gene matches: 6. Germline-derived CDR1 and CDR2 are SGHNT and YYREEE (reference sequence). The CDR3 contains 14 residues. CDR3 nucleotide sequence: TGTGCCAGCAGCCCCCCGGGACAGGGATATGGCTACACCTTC. The encoded protein is CASSPPGQGYGYTF.

The chain is built from TRBV10-3 and TRBJ1-2; D is undetermined. This CDR3 comprises 15 residues. V was clipped by 0 bases and J by 4 bases, with 12 bases between them. The germline V gene encodes CDR1 ENHRY and CDR2 SYGVKD. CDR3 DNA: TGTGCCATCAGTGAGTCGAGAGACGGACTCTATGGCTACACCTTC. Protein: CAISESRDGLYGYTF.

The chain has TRBV10-3 and TRBJ2-1; TRBD2 aligns across 15 bases. This CDR3 has 20 amino acids. Germline CDR1 ENHRY, CDR2 SYGVKD. Trimming at V came to 4 bases and at J to 7 bases, leaving 17 bases not matched to a gene. This CDR3 reads CAISGDTILGTSGGKNEQFF. The CDR3 DNA reads as TGTGCCATCAGTGGGGATACAATACTCGGGACTAGCGGGGGGAAGAATGAGCAGTTCTTC.

This chain connects TRBV28 to TRBJ1-2; no clear D gene. This CDR3 is built from 13 residues. The V gene lost 5 bases and the J gene lost 6 bases, with 13 bases spanning the gap. Germline V CDR1 and CDR2: MDHEN, SYDVKM. The CDR3 region is CASSPTWDNGYTF. In nucleotides, the CDR3 is TGTGCCAGCAGTCCTACGTGGGATAATGGCTACACCTTC.

The chain employs TRBV7-9 and TRBJ2-3; D is unclear. This CDR3 is 13 amino acids long. CDR1 is SEHNR, CDR2 FQNEAQ, per germline (reference sequence). V was trimmed by 1 base and J by 6 bases, leaving 8 bases between them. CDR3 sequence: CASSLEVRDTQYF. The CDR3 nucleotides read TGTGCCAGCAGCTTAGAGGTTCGGGATACGCAGTATTTT.

The chain uses TRBV2 and TRBJ1-1; 7 bases map to TRBD1. The V and J ends lost 4 bases and 6 bases, in that order; junction bases with no gene match: 2. CDR3 length: 12 amino acids. In germline, CDR1 is SNHLY, CDR2 FYNNEI. The CDR3 loop reads CASSGQGPEAFF. The CDR3, as DNA: TGTGCCAGCAGTGGACAGGGTCCTGAAGCTTTCTTT. Filled out from reference TRBV2 and TRBJ1-1, the complete variable domain reads EPEVTQTPSHQVTQMGQEVILRCVPISNHLYFYWYRQILGQKVEFLVSFYNNEISEKSEIFDDQFSVERPDGSNFTLKIRSTKLEDSAMYFCASSGQGPEAFFGQGTRLTVV.

This rearrangement joins TRBV5-1 to TRBJ2-3; D may be TRBD1 (6 bases). This CDR3 has 14 residues. CDR1 SGHRS and CDR2 YFSETQ come from the germline V gene. The V gene lost 4 bases and the J gene lost 2 bases, with 11 bases spanning the gap. The CDR3 region has the DNA TGCGCCAGCAGCCTCGGGACAAACACAGATACGCAGTATTTT. Translation: CASSLGTNTDTQYF.

This clone was recorded only once. The chain is built from TRBV15 and TRBJ2-2, with D tentatively TRBD1 or TRBD2 (5 bases each). The CDR3 is 15 residues long. Per the germline V gene, CDR1 is LNHNV and CDR2 is YYDKDF (reference sequence). Trimming removed 9 bases at V and 4 bases at J, with 18 bases between. CDR3 region: CATQSAGAGTGELFF. CDR3 coding DNA: TGTGCCACTCAAAGCGCCGGGGCGGGCACCGGGGAGCTGTTTTTT.

This clone is judged medium-sized (0.01 to 0.1%). The chain employs TRBV6-6 and TRBJ2-7, with 10 nucleotides matching TRBD1. CDR3 length: 15 amino acids. CDR1 is MNHNY and CDR2 is SVGAGI in the germline V gene (reference sequence). V shed 6 bases, J shed 6 bases, and the junction held 11 bases outside the gene matches. The chain's CDR3 is CASRPNDRGHAEQYF. CDR3 sequence (DNA): TGTGCCAGCAGGCCAAACGACAGGGGGCACGCCGAGCAGTACTTC.

The chain couples TRBV19 to TRBJ2-1, with D possibly matching TRBD2 (7 bases). Trimming cost V 3 bases and J 5 bases, with 14 bases left between them. This CDR3 has 15 amino acids. Germline V CDR1 and CDR2: LNHDA, SQIVND (reference sequence). CDR3 coding DNA: TGTGCCAGTAGTATTGAAGGGGGGGCAGACAATGAGCAGTTCTTC. Protein sequence: CASSIEGGADNEQFF.